The rows below give T cell receptor beta chains drawn from one sample of a study of T cell repertoires in cytomegalovirus infection. TCRdb independently ran MiXCR on the reads; one entry per CDR3 protein. The data show around 550,000 distinct CDR3 sequences, about 30% seen once. The specimen was PBMCs. All receptors come from a human donor in good health (CMV status not recorded). Some clones in this sample may be carry-over from other donors' samples. Both conserved end residues are part of each CDR3. D genes are given only for firm matches. Only part of the rows carry a size: once, few, many, or a class if the clone is expanded.

>.|TRBJ1-3|TRBV6-1|16|TRBD1
CASSEVSTGVRNTIYF
TGTGCCAGCAGTGAAGTATCAACAGGGGTTCGAAACACCATATATTTT
>many|TRBJ1-5|TRBV7-2|14|TRBD1
CASSIRQGDQPQHF
TGTGCCAGCAGCATACGACAGGGTGATCAGCCCCAGCATTTT
>few|TRBJ1-4|TRBV6-5|15|.
CASSYVRQPDEKLFF
TGTGCCAGCAGTTACGTCAGACAGCCCGATGAAAAACTGTTTTTT
>.|TRBJ2-2|TRBV7-2|17|.
CASSTPGHYRNTGELFF
TGTGCCAGCAGCACACCAGGGCACTACCGGAACACCGGGGAGCTGTTTTTT
>.|TRBJ2-1|TRBV11-3|14|TRBD2
CASSFPGGAFQQFF
TGTGCCAGCAGCTTTCCGGGAGGGGCTTTTCAGCAGTTCTTC
>.|TRBJ1-6|TRBV7-9|17|.
CASSRSDGSSYNSPLHF
TGTGCCAGCAGCCGGTCGGACGGAAGCTCCTATAATTCACCCCTCCACTTT
>few|TRBJ2-2|TRBV4-2|17|TRBD1
CASSQGGQGPYTGELFF
TGTGCCAGCAGCCAGGGGGGACAGGGCCCTTACACCGGGGAGCTGTTTTTT
>few|TRBJ2-7|TRBV4-1|13|.
CASSHTDSYEQYF
TGCGCCAGCAGCCATACCGACTCCTACGAGCAGTACTTC
>.|TRBJ2-1|TRBV19|12|TRBD2
CASSTRTSGQFF
TGTGCCAGTAGTACCCGGACTAGCGGGCAGTTCTTC
>few|TRBJ2-7|TRBV7-8|15|.
CASSSVGSTGYEQYF
TGTGCCAGCAGCTCCGTGGGGTCGACAGGCTACGAGCAGTACTTC
>.|TRBJ1-2|TRBV7-2|14|.
CASREQRLGGGYTF
TGTGCCAGCAGAGAACAGCGATTAGGAGGTGGCTACACCTTC
>.|TRBJ2-1|TRBV10-2|14|TRBD2
CASSREGRGNEQFF
TGCGCCAGCAGTCGGGAGGGCCGGGGGAATGAGCAGTTCTTC
>.|TRBJ2-3|TRBV5-1|15|.
CASSLATDFTDTQYF
TGCGCCAGCAGCTTGGCCACCGATTTTACAGATACGCAGTATTTT
>many|TRBJ1-3|TRBV6-6|14|TRBD1
CASSTTGGGNTIYF
TGTGCCAGCAGCACGACAGGGGGTGGAAACACCATATATTTT
>.|TRBJ2-1|TRBV11-3|14|.
CASSLDPGAGEQFF
TGTGCCAGCAGCTTAGATCCGGGGGCGGGTGAGCAGTTCTTC
>many|TRBJ2-3|TRBV11-2|16|TRBD2
CASSISGRWGTDTQYF
TGTGCCAGCAGCATCAGCGGGAGGTGGGGCACAGATACGCAGTATTTT
>.|TRBJ2-3|TRBV12-3/TRBV12-4|13|.
CASSFGEQGTQYF
TGTGCCAGCAGTTTCGGCGAGCAGGGGACGCAGTATTTT
>.|TRBJ2-7|TRBV28|15|.
CASSLKLGVGGEQYF
TGTGCCAGCAGTTTAAAGCTGGGGGTCGGTGGCGAGCAGTACTTC
>many|TRBJ2-3|TRBV7-9|16|.
CASSLAPRASTDTQYF
TGTGCCAGCAGCTTAGCCCCCCGGGCCAGCACAGATACGCAGTATTTT
>many|TRBJ2-3|TRBV20-1|15|TRBD1
CSVRGPGSGTDTQYF
TGCAGTGTTAGGGGGCCCGGTAGCGGCACAGATACGCAGTATTTT
>many|TRBJ2-1|TRBV7-2|17|.
CASSLAGPPGGGNEQFF
TGTGCCAGCAGCTTAGCGGGCCCGCCAGGGGGGGGGAATGAGCAGTTCTTC
>few|TRBJ2-3|TRBV7-3|15|TRBD2
CASSRSGIFPDTQYF
TGTGCCAGCAGCAGGAGCGGGATCTTCCCGGATACGCAGTATTTT
>.|TRBJ2-5|TRBV20-1|16|TRBD2
CSARAPGLAGQETQYF
TGCAGTGCTAGAGCCCCCGGACTAGCTGGGCAAGAGACCCAGTACTTC
>many|TRBJ2-5|TRBV7-2|14|.
CASSLAGGSETQYF
TGTGCCAGCAGCTTAGCGGGGGGCTCGGAGACCCAGTACTTC
>few|TRBJ2-1|TRBV27|17|TRBD1
CASSVNRGLTTYNEQFF
TGTGCCAGCAGTGTCAACAGGGGCCTCACGACCTACAATGAGCAGTTCTTC
>many|TRBJ2-2|TRBV7-2|16|.
CASSLAAGRGAGELFF
TGTGCCAGCAGCTTAGCAGCCGGCAGGGGGGCCGGGGAGCTGTTTTTT
>few|TRBJ2-3|TRBV12-3/TRBV12-4|15|TRBD2
CASSRTSASTDTQYF
TGTGCCAGCAGTCGGACTAGCGCCAGCACAGATACGCAGTATTTT
>.|TRBJ2-7|TRBV6-6|15|TRBD2
CASSYSGLAAYEQYF
TGTGCCAGCAGTTACTCCGGACTAGCCGCCTACGAGCAGTACTTC
>few|TRBJ2-1|TRBV7-8|16|TRBD2
CASSYRLAGVLNEQFF
TGTGCCAGCAGCTACCGACTAGCGGGAGTTCTCAATGAGCAGTTCTTC
>few|TRBJ2-3|TRBV19|18|TRBD2
CASSLAGVISATRDTQYF
TGTGCCAGTTCACTAGCGGGAGTTATTTCGGCCACACGAGATACGCAGTATTTT
>.|TRBJ2-1|TRBV5-1|15|.
CASRPPGLRHNEQFF
TGCGCCAGCAGGCCCCCGGGGTTGCGGCATAATGAGCAGTTCTTC
>.|TRBJ2-3|TRBV3-1|16|.
CASSQFWGPIADTQYF
TGTGCCAGCAGCCAGTTTTGGGGGCCGATAGCAGATACGCAGTATTTT
>many|TRBJ2-7|TRBV7-2|13|.
CASSPPGTYEQYF
TGTGCCAGCAGCCCCCCCGGGACCTACGAGCAGTACTTC
>.|TRBJ1-6|TRBV28|12|.
CASSLEGRPLHF
TGTGCCAGCAGTTTAGAAGGGCGGCCCCTCCACTTT
>.|TRBJ2-3|TRBV10-3|16|.
CAISVGGTEATDTQYF
TGTGCCATCAGTGTCGGGGGAACCGAAGCTACAGATACGCAGTATTTT
>once|TRBJ1-5|TRBV24-1|14|.
CATSAEGVLEPQHF
TGTGCCACCAGTGCGGAGGGGGTTTTAGAGCCCCAGCATTTT
>few|TRBJ1-2|TRBV29-1|11|.
CSVDYFPGYTF
TGCAGCGTCGATTACTTTCCGGGCTACACCTTC
>.|TRBJ2-1|TRBV14|14|TRBD2
CASSQVGGSGLRFF
TGTGCCAGCAGCCAAGTCGGGGGTAGCGGGCTCCGGTTCTTC
>few|TRBJ2-1|TRBV27|16|TRBD2
CASSILAFGRANEQFF
TGTGCCAGCAGTATACTAGCGTTCGGCAGGGCAAATGAGCAGTTCTTC
>.|TRBJ1-4|TRBV12-3/TRBV12-4|13|.
CASSAYSNEKLFF
TGTGCCAGCAGTGCTTATAGTAATGAAAAACTGTTTTTT
>.|TRBJ2-1|TRBV2|13|.
CACRGTAYNEQFF
TGTGCCTGCCGGGGGACGGCCTACAATGAGCAGTTCTTC
>few|TRBJ2-6|TRBV15|20|.
CATSRNQGGVRGSGANVLTF
TGTGCCACCAGCAGAAATCAGGGGGGAGTCCGTGGATCTGGGGCCAACGTCCTGACTTTC
>few|TRBJ1-2|TRBV20-1|14|TRBD1
CSARVRQGGDGYTF
TGCAGTGCTAGAGTCCGACAGGGGGGGGATGGCTACACCTTC
>many|TRBJ2-3|TRBV7-2|17|TRBD2
CASSSWPSGSGTDTQYF
TGTGCCAGCAGCTCATGGCCTAGCGGGAGTGGCACAGATACGCAGTATTTT
>few|TRBJ2-5|TRBV7-2|16|.
CASSWSGARPQETQYF
TGTGCCAGCAGCTGGTCGGGGGCCCGCCCTCAAGAGACCCAGTACTTC
>.|TRBJ2-7|TRBV7-3|13|.
CASSLERDYEQYF
TGTGCCAGCAGCTTAGAAAGGGACTACGAGCAGTACTTC
>many|TRBJ1-6|TRBV7-8|15|.
CASSSGTTDNSPLHF
TGTGCCAGCAGCTCCGGGACAACGGATAATTCACCCCTCCACTTT
>.|TRBJ1-2|TRBV4-1|12|.
CASSQGRNGYTF
TGCGCCAGCAGCCAAGGGCGGAATGGCTACACCTTC
>many|TRBJ2-7|TRBV7-8|16|TRBD2
CASSPIPGRGNYEQYF
TGTGCCAGCAGCCCGATACCCGGGAGGGGAAACTACGAGCAGTACTTC
>.|TRBJ2-1|TRBV11-3|12|.
CASSLDQGEQFF
TGTGCCAGCAGCTTAGATCAGGGCGAGCAGTTCTTC
>few|TRBJ2-1|TRBV11-1|17|TRBD2
CASSLAPGTSGSNEQFF
TGTGCCAGCAGCTTAGCGCCTGGGACTAGCGGGAGCAATGAGCAGTTCTTC
>.|TRBJ1-1|TRBV19|15|TRBD1
CASSKRQATGTEAFF
TGTGCCAGTAGTAAGAGACAAGCGACAGGGACTGAAGCTTTCTTT
>.|TRBJ2-5|TRBV7-3|14|TRBD1
CASSTTGGEETQYF
TGTGCCAGCAGCACCACAGGGGGCGAGGAGACCCAGTACTTC